This T cell receptor (beta chain) appears in the sequencing data of a study of Ad26.COV2.S vaccination and SARS-CoV-2 variants. As for treatment: some 20 received Ad26.COV2.S at low or high dose, single or two shots; about 5 received placebo; per-sample allocation not given. Day 63 following the first vaccine or placebo injection was when the samples were taken. Trimming stripped 6 bases from V and 5 bases from J, with 7 bases between. The CDR3 has 12 amino acids. Per the germline V gene, CDR1 is MDHEN and CDR2 is SYDVKM. Clones were sequenced by immunoSEQ multiplex PCR, and TCRdb holds only the in-frame ones, with some missing. The sample lists fewer than 500,000 clones, around 91% occurring once.

V is TRBV28 and J is TRBJ2-2, with D unresolved. Sequenced material: peripheral blood, taken in a trial of Ad26.COV2.S vaccine versus placebo. This clonotype originated in a person between 18 and 65 years old who received the Ad26.COV2.S COVID-19 vaccine or a placebo. The CDR3 region has the DNA TGTGCCAGCAGACAGACTACCGGGGAGCTGTTTTTT. Protein sequence: CASRQTTGELFF.